A selection of T cell receptor beta chains follows, all from one sample in a study of blood T cell repertoires in COVID-19. The protocol was immunoSEQ multiplex PCR, while the TCRdb copy is restricted to in-frame clones and leaves out a portion. The sample lists about 250,000 clones, more than 75% occurring once. Sequencing was carried out using peripheral blood. All receptors derive from a woman of 80 years or more with COVID-19, enrolled during active disease. Both conserved end residues are part of each CDR3. Each record gives: D gene, J gene, clone size, V gene, CDR3 length, CDR3 protein, CDR3 DNA. A D gene is named only where the DNA matches it firmly. The listing skips clone size in some rows; elsewhere it reads once, few, many or a size class.

TRBD2 TRBJ2-3 NA TRBV9 16 CASSDPSGVLTDTQYF TGTGCCAGCAGCGACCCTAGCGGGGTCCTCACAGATACGCAGTATTTT
NA TRBJ1-6 once TRBV30 13 CAWSGSGVTALHF TGTGCCTGGTCAGGGTCTGGAGTAACGGCCCTCCACTTT
TRBD1 TRBJ1-1 NA TRBV7-2 14 CASSYGTGNTEAFF TGTGCCAGCAGCTACGGGACAGGAAACACTGAAGCTTTCTTT
NA TRBJ2-1 NA TRBV5-4 14 CASSPPGGFHEQFF TGTGCCAGCAGCCCCCCCGGGGGATTCCATGAGCAGTTCTTC
NA TRBJ1-4 NA TRBV28 12 CASSQSGEKLFF TGTGCCAGCAGCCAGTCGGGTGAAAAACTGTTTTTT
NA TRBJ1-2 NA TRBV12-3/TRBV12-4 12 CASSLASGGYTF TGTGCCAGCAGTTTAGCCAGCGGAGGCTACACCTTC
NA TRBJ2-1 NA TRBV28 14 CASSLGASYNEQFF TGTGCCAGCAGTTTGGGGGCGTCCTACAATGAGCAGTTCTTC
NA TRBJ1-3 few TRBV7-9 12 CASSYSGNTIYF TGTGCCAGCAGCTACTCGGGAAACACCATATATTTT
NA TRBJ1-6 NA TRBV14 15 CASSQTGTPNSPLHF TGTGCCAGCAGCCAGACCGGGACACCCAATTCACCCCTCCACTTT
NA TRBJ1-5 NA TRBV19 13 CASGGGGNQPQHF TGTGCCAGCGGCGGGGGCGGCAATCAGCCCCAGCATTTT
NA TRBJ1-1 NA TRBV30 13 CAWSLRGNTEAFF TGTGCCTGGAGTTTACGGGGGAACACTGAAGCTTTCTTT
NA TRBJ1-3 NA TRBV28 14 CASSLGGTGNTIYF TGTGCCAGCAGTTTAGGGGGGACTGGAAACACCATATATTTT
NA TRBJ2-5 NA TRBV11-2 16 CASSLGGHPDGETQYF TGTGCCAGCAGCTTAGGTGGACACCCGGATGGGGAGACCCAGTACTTC
NA TRBJ1-2 NA TRBV28 11 CASSPRLGYTF TGTGCCAGCAGTCCCCGCCTAGGCTACACCTTC
NA TRBJ1-2 NA TRBV9 12 CASSALGGGYTF TGTGCCAGCAGCGCCCTGGGAGGAGGCTACACCTTC
TRBD1 TRBJ1-2 NA TRBV28 14 CASSLKGADYGYTF TGTGCCAGCAGTTTAAAGGGGGCAGACTATGGCTACACCTTC
NA TRBJ1-1 NA TRBV7-8 14 CASSLEIRVTEAFF TGTGCCAGCAGCTTAGAGATCAGGGTCACTGAAGCTTTCTTT
NA TRBJ2-3 NA TRBV5-1 15 CASSLLRDSKDTQYF TGCGCCAGCAGCTTGCTCCGGGACTCTAAGGATACGCAGTATTTT
NA TRBJ1-5 NA TRBV3-1/TRBV3-2 17 CASSQEGDTICNQPQHF TGTGCCAGCAGCCAAGAGGGGGACACTATATGCAATCAGCCCCAGCATTTT
NA TRBJ2-7 NA TRBV5-1 14 CASSSDSGSYEQYF TGCGCCAGCAGCTCGGACAGCGGTAGTTACGAGCAGTACTTC
TRBD1 TRBJ1-1 once TRBV28 13 CASSPQGGTEAFF TGTGCCAGCAGTCCACAGGGGGGGACTGAAGCTTTCTTT
TRBD1 TRBJ1-1 NA TRBV18 14 CASSEQGSGTEAFF TGTGCCAGCTCGGAACAGGGGTCAGGCACTGAAGCTTTCTTT
TRBD1 TRBJ1-6 NA TRBV19 19 CASSAGQGGVSSYNSPLHF TGTGCCAGTAGTGCGGGACAGGGAGGAGTAAGCTCCTATAATTCACCCCTCCACTTT
NA TRBJ1-3 NA TRBV3-1/TRBV3-2 14 CASSQGSSGNTIYF TGTGCCAGCAGTCAGGGCAGCTCTGGAAACACCATATATTTT
TRBD1 TRBJ1-1 NA TRBV5-4 15 CASSLPGQANTEAFF TGTGCCAGCAGCTTGCCGGGACAGGCGAACACTGAAGCTTTCTTT
NA TRBJ2-1 NA TRBV25-1 11 CASTSYNEQFF TGTGCCAGCACCTCGTACAATGAGCAGTTCTTC
NA TRBJ1-5 NA TRBV10-3 13 CAISESAGQPQHF TGTGCCATCAGTGAGTCGGCAGGCCAGCCCCAGCATTTT
NA TRBJ1-3 NA TRBV30 16 CAWNPGAGVVGNTIYF TGTGCCTGGAACCCGGGAGCGGGGGTGGTAGGAAACACCATATATTTT
NA TRBJ1-2 NA TRBV2 13 CASVGETNYGYTF TGTGCCAGCGTCGGGGAGACTAACTATGGCTACACCTTC
NA TRBJ1-5 NA TRBV12-3/TRBV12-4 13 CASRFENGQPQHF TGTGCCAGCAGGTTCGAGAACGGTCAGCCCCAGCATTTT
NA TRBJ2-3 NA TRBV7-9 14 CASSLGGATDTQYF TGTGCCAGCAGTCTCGGGGGAGCCACAGATACGCAGTATTTT
NA TRBJ1-1 NA TRBV10-3 13 CAISSRENTEAFF TGTGCCATCAGTTCCCGGGAGAACACTGAAGCTTTCTTT
NA TRBJ1-2 NA TRBV30 14 CAWSRNSPNYGYTF TGTGCCTGGAGTAGGAACAGCCCTAACTATGGCTACACCTTC
TRBD2 TRBJ2-7 few TRBV4-3 17 CASSLGTSGGAGYEQYF TGCGCCAGCAGCCTCGGGACTAGCGGGGGGGCCGGGTACGAGCAGTACTTC
TRBD2 TRBJ2-5 NA TRBV3-1/TRBV3-2 13 CASSQGLVETQYF TGTGCCAGCAGCCAGGGACTAGTTGAGACCCAGTACTTC
TRBD2 TRBJ2-7 NA TRBV6-5 15 CASSPRTSGSYEQYF TGTGCCAGCAGTCCCCGGACTAGCGGTTCCTACGAGCAGTACTTC
NA TRBJ2-2 NA TRBV11-1 16 CASSLGPSANTGELFF TGTGCCAGCAGCTTAGGTCCGTCCGCGAACACCGGGGAGCTGTTTTTT
TRBD2 TRBJ2-7 once TRBV19 13 CASSRTSLYEQYF TGTGCCAGTAGTAGGACTAGTTTGTACGAGCAGTACTTC
TRBD1 TRBJ1-4 NA TRBV3-1/TRBV3-2 15 CASSRGQGAGEKLFF TGTGCCAGCAGCCGAGGACAGGGGGCAGGGGAAAAACTGTTTTTT
NA TRBJ1-3 NA TRBV4-1 14 CASSQGTDGNTIYF TGCGCCAGCAGCCAAGGGACAGACGGAAACACCATATATTTT
NA TRBJ2-2 NA TRBV6-5 15 CASRRGGLDTGELFF TGTGCCAGCAGGAGGGGGGGCCTGGACACCGGGGAGCTGTTTTTT
NA TRBJ1-1 NA TRBV19 13 CASGSTRNTEAFF TGTGCCAGTGGATCGACACGGAACACTGAAGCTTTCTTT
TRBD2 TRBJ2-3 NA TRBV24-1 15 CATSASGGAADTQYF TGTGCCACCAGTGCTAGCGGGGGGGCCGCAGATACGCAGTATTTT
NA TRBJ2-3 NA TRBV6-5 13 CASRGSYTDTQYF TGTGCCAGCAGGGGCAGTTACACAGATACGCAGTATTTT
NA TRBJ1-4 NA TRBV2 13 CASSEWGHEKLFF TGTGCCAGCAGTGAGTGGGGGCACGAAAAACTGTTTTTT
TRBD1 TRBJ2-7 NA TRBV28 16 CASSRDRGAMNYEQYF TGTGCCAGCAGCCGCGACAGGGGCGCGATGAACTACGAGCAGTACTTC
TRBD1 TRBJ2-3 NA TRBV5-1 16 CASSRTGDPSTDTQYF TGCGCCAGCAGCCGGACAGGGGATCCTAGCACAGATACGCAGTATTTT
NA TRBJ1-6 NA TRBV3-1/TRBV3-2 13 CASSQDPNSPLHF TGTGCCAGCAGCCAAGATCCAAATTCACCCCTCCACTTT
NA TRBJ1-5 NA TRBV2 15 CASAGGVVGNQPQHF TGTGCCAGCGCGGGGGGTGTGGTCGGCAATCAGCCCCAGCATTTT
NA TRBJ1-4 NA TRBV19 14 CASSISRKAEKLFF TGTGCCAGTAGTATCTCGCGGAAAGCTGAAAAACTGTTTTTT
NA TRBJ1-4 once TRBV7-2 15 CASSLVPGHWEKLFF TGTGCCAGCAGCTTAGTTCCCGGACACTGGGAAAAACTGTTTTTT
TRBD1 TRBJ1-5 NA TRBV4-2 15 CASSHGTGGDQPQHF TGTGCCAGCAGCCACGGGACAGGGGGAGATCAGCCCCAGCATTTT
TRBD2 TRBJ2-2 NA TRBV28 13 CASIRGGPGELFF TGTGCCAGCATCCGGGGGGGACCCGGGGAGCTGTTTTTT
NA TRBJ1-5 NA TRBV28 12 CASSPSNQPQHF TGTGCCAGCAGTCCTTCTAATCAGCCCCAGCATTTT
TRBD1 TRBJ1-5 NA TRBV30 14 CAWSFPGQWQPQHF TGTGCCTGGAGCTTCCCGGGACAGTGGCAGCCCCAGCATTTT
TRBD1 TRBJ2-3 NA TRBV2 14 CASSGQGWTDTQYF TGTGCCAGCAGCGGACAGGGTTGGACAGATACGCAGTATTTT
TRBD1 TRBJ2-7 NA TRBV6-5 14 CASSGQGNTYEQYF TGTGCCAGCAGCGGACAGGGCAATACCTACGAGCAGTACTTC
TRBD2 TRBJ2-5 few TRBV7-9 16 CASSERLAGRQETQYF TGTGCCAGCAGCGAGAGACTAGCGGGGAGGCAAGAGACCCAGTACTTC